These T cell receptor beta chains were read from a single sample in a study of a mutant IDH1 vaccine in newly diagnosed glioma. Sequencing used immunoSEQ multiplex PCR; TCRdb keeps in-frame clones, though not all of them. This table has about 32,000 clones, roughly 80% appearing once. No antigen has been assigned to these receptors. Sequencing used PBMCs, obtained from a glioma patient whose treatment included an IDH1 peptide vaccine. These receptors came from a woman aged 18 to 35 with glioma. Each CDR3 is given with its conserved first and last residue. Size is stated for part of the rows, as once, few or many counts, or as a class when the clone is expanded.

few,18,TRBV7-6,CASSLFPAPRTSGNEQYF
NA,16,TRBV4-3,CASSQDGGGLGAEAFF
once,14,TRBV7-8,CASGPGISGNTIYF
NA,15,TRBV14,CASSQSFGIAGELFF
once,16,TRBV7-8,CASSLFYLGANTEAFF
NA,14,TRBV29-1,CSVEGGVWAGEQFF
NA,12,TRBV23-1,CASRSKNTEAFF
NA,18,TRBV10-3,CAISVVLAGQKFQETQYF
NA,16,TRBV5-6,CASSCYRADSTDTQYF
NA,16,TRBV4-3,CASSQDWRGAYNEQFF
NA,14,TRBV11-3,CASSPPGAGTEAFF
NA,13,TRBV27,CATGGWGNQPQHF
NA,15,TRBV11-3,CASRSAGQGANEQFF
NA,16,TRBV14,CASSPDLARGVYEQYF
NA,15,TRBV5-4,CASSFKQGYTGELFF
once,18,TRBV15,CATSRGLAGGGFSYEQYF
NA,17,TRBV7-2,CASSLVFSASFTYEQYF
NA,12,TRBV30,CAWRKDNYGYTF
NA,14,TRBV28,CASVIPGSNYGYTF
NA,12,TRBV7-3,CASSSQFETQYF
NA,13,TRBV11-3,CASSSPGIDEQFF
NA,15,TRBV2,CASSPEVAIPYEQYF
NA,15,TRBV6-5,CASSRDSLLGSPLHF
NA,15,TRBV9,CASSVAGIAYYGYTF
few,17,TRBV11-2,CASSAESLQFSNQPQHF
NA,14,TRBV4-2,CASSQVVAAYEQYF
NA,12,TRBV19,CASSIFDTEAFF
NA,15,TRBV10-3,CAIRGGLAGDSEQFF